What follows is one T cell receptor (beta chain) and its context. The authors' processing: From ImmunoSEQ came sequences covering only the junction and carrying no quality scores, so filtering differed. Some clones are missing from TCRdb's copy, which holds only in-frame ones; the method was immunoSEQ multiplex PCR. V and J calls and clone size are as listed in that table; D and trimming were resolved from the DNA. The sample includes 400,000 to 550,000 clones, around 79% of them seen just once. The data belong to a study of shared clonotypes between healthy human individuals. The germline V and J ends were trimmed by 3 bases and 10 bases, with 10 bases remaining between them. Germline V gene data show CDR1 as DFQATT and CDR2 as SNEGSKA (reference sequence). The CDR3 runs 11 residues.

The sequence was obtained from a woman between 40 and 55 years old in good health. Some clones in this sample may be carry-over from other donors' samples. The chain is built from TRBV20-1 and TRBJ1-5, with D uncertain. Source material: PBMCs. The CDR3 DNA reads as TGCAGTGCTAGGCGAGACGAACCCCAGCATTTT. Translated, it gives CSARRDEPQHF.